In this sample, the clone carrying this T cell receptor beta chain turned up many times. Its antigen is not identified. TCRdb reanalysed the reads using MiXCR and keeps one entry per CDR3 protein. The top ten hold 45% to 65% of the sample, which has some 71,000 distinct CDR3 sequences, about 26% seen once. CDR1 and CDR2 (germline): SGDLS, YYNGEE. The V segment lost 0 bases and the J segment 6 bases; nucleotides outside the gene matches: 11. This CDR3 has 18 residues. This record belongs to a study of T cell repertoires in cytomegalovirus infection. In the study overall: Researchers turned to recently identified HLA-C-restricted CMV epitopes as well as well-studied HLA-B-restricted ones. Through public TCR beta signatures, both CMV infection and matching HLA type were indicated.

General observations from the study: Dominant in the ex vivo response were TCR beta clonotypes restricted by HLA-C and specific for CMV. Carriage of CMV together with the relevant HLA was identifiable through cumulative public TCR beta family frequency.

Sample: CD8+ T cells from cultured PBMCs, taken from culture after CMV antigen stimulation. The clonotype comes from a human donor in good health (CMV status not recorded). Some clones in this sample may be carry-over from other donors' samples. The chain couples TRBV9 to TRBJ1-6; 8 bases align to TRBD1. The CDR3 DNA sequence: TGTGCCAGCAGCGTAGTGAGGGTTAACAGGGGGGCTAATTCACCCCTCCACTTT. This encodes CASSVVRVNRGANSPLHF.